The following is a T cell receptor (beta chain) sequence with its context. Antigen: not known. Researchers used the Oncomine TCR Beta short-read assay to sequence DNA from cultured CD4+ T cells. MiXCR was run by TCRdb on the PCR reads, yielding one entry per CDR3 protein. The sample includes fewer than 15,000 distinct CDR3 sequences, about three fifths of them seen just once. These data are taken from a study of vaccination and CD4 T cells after COVID-19. Turning to the study itself: The cells in question were stimulated using overlapping spike peptides derived from SARS-CoV-2, HCoV-NL63, HCoV-OC43 and HCoV-229E. Each control culture was treated with a CEFX pool, an HIV-1 Nef pool, or no peptide.

Treatment given: roughly 11-day PBMC culture with coronavirus spike peptide pools or control peptides (ViraFEST assay). This specimen consisted of cultured CD4+ T cells from blood, obtained after SARS-CoV-2 vaccination. This clonotype was obtained from a human donor with COVID-19.

CDR3 nucleotides: TGTGCCAGCACCGCAGGGTATCAGCCCCAGCATTTT. Protein product: CASTAGYQPQHF. The gene calls are TRBV6-2 or TRBV6-3 and TRBJ1-5; a possible D gene is TRBD1 (5 bases). The germline V gene has CDR1 MNHEY and CDR2 SVGEGT. Trimming took 7 bases from V and 5 from J, leaving 9 bases between them. This CDR3 region has 12 residues.